This is a list of T cell receptor beta chains from one sample in a study of blood T cell repertoires in COVID-19. Here immunoSEQ multiplex PCR was the method, and the copy in TCRdb shows in-frame clones only, minus some. The sample records about 260,000 clones, around 87% being singletons. What was sequenced was peripheral blood. The receptor set was obtained from a woman in her thirties or forties who had recovered from COVID-19. CDR3s include the opening cysteine and the closing phenylalanine or tryptophan. Fields, in order: V gene, clone size, D gene, J gene, CDR3 protein, CDR3 DNA. A D gene is named only where the DNA matches it firmly. For some rows the clone size is stated as once, few or many, or as a class when expanded; others skip it.

v_call: TRBV5-4; clone_size: once; d_call: TRBD2; j_call: TRBJ2-1; cdr3_aa: CASSRWTSGGEQFF; cdr3_nt: TGTGCCAGCAGCCGATGGACTAGCGGGGGGGAGCAGTTCTTC
v_call: TRBV7-3; clone_size: -; d_call: -; j_call: TRBJ2-1; cdr3_aa: CASSPLGASEQFF; cdr3_nt: TGTGCCAGCAGCCCGCTGGGGGCGAGTGAGCAGTTCTTC
v_call: TRBV20-1; clone_size: few; d_call: -; j_call: TRBJ1-1; cdr3_aa: CSASPDRNTEAFF; cdr3_nt: TGCAGTGCTAGTCCCGATAGAAACACTGAAGCTTTCTTT
v_call: TRBV4-1; clone_size: -; d_call: -; j_call: TRBJ1-2; cdr3_aa: CASSENRFNYGYTF; cdr3_nt: TGCGCCAGCAGCGAGAACAGGTTCAACTATGGCTACACCTTC
v_call: TRBV19; clone_size: -; d_call: -; j_call: TRBJ1-1; cdr3_aa: CASSPLVIYAENTEAFF; cdr3_nt: TGTGCCAGTAGTCCCTTGGTAATTTACGCAGAGAACACTGAAGCTTTCTTT
v_call: TRBV6-5; clone_size: -; d_call: TRBD1; j_call: TRBJ1-5; cdr3_aa: CASSHWGQRDQPQHF; cdr3_nt: TGTGCCAGCAGCCATTGGGGACAGAGGGATCAGCCCCAGCATTTT
v_call: TRBV7-2; clone_size: -; d_call: -; j_call: TRBJ2-2; cdr3_aa: CASSVQVTGELFF; cdr3_nt: TGTGCCAGCAGCGTTCAGGTGACCGGGGAGCTGTTTTTT
v_call: TRBV30; clone_size: -; d_call: TRBD1; j_call: TRBJ1-2; cdr3_aa: CAWRRQGGPYGYTF; cdr3_nt: TGTGCCTGGAGACGACAGGGGGGGCCGTATGGCTACACCTTC
v_call: TRBV5-4; clone_size: -; d_call: -; j_call: TRBJ1-3; cdr3_aa: CASSVGGYGNTIYF; cdr3_nt: TGTGCCAGCAGCGTGGGAGGCTACGGAAACACCATATATTTT
v_call: TRBV5-1; clone_size: -; d_call: TRBD1; j_call: TRBJ1-2; cdr3_aa: CASSFGTGDGYTF; cdr3_nt: TGCGCCAGCAGCTTTGGGACAGGGGATGGCTACACCTTC
v_call: TRBV10-3; clone_size: -; d_call: -; j_call: TRBJ1-3; cdr3_aa: CAISRSWSPNSGNTIYF; cdr3_nt: TGTGCCATCAGTCGTTCATGGAGCCCTAACTCTGGAAACACCATATATTTT
v_call: TRBV5-4; clone_size: once; d_call: -; j_call: TRBJ2-3; cdr3_aa: CASSLETPNTQYF; cdr3_nt: TGTGCCAGCAGCCTGGAAACTCCAAATACGCAGTATTTT
v_call: TRBV10-3; clone_size: -; d_call: TRBD1; j_call: TRBJ2-1; cdr3_aa: CAISETGTGYNEQFF; cdr3_nt: TGTGCCATCAGTGAGACGGGGACAGGCTACAATGAGCAGTTCTTC
v_call: TRBV7-9; clone_size: -; d_call: -; j_call: TRBJ1-1; cdr3_aa: CASSLSSNTEAFF; cdr3_nt: TGTGCCAGCAGCTTATCGAGCAACACTGAAGCTTTCTTT
v_call: TRBV5-1; clone_size: -; d_call: -; j_call: TRBJ2-1; cdr3_aa: CASGEGGSYNEQFF; cdr3_nt: TGCGCCAGCGGAGAAGGGGGCTCCTACAATGAGCAGTTCTTC
v_call: TRBV19; clone_size: -; d_call: -; j_call: TRBJ1-1; cdr3_aa: CASRKQGRNTEAFF; cdr3_nt: TGTGCCAGTAGGAAACAGGGCCGGAACACTGAAGCTTTCTTT
v_call: TRBV5-6; clone_size: -; d_call: TRBD2; j_call: TRBJ2-4; cdr3_aa: CASSPPFSGGHGSIQYF; cdr3_nt: TGTGCCAGCAGCCCCCCTTTTAGCGGGGGCCATGGGAGCATTCAGTACTTC
v_call: TRBV28; clone_size: once; d_call: TRBD1; j_call: TRBJ1-5; cdr3_aa: CASSPGQGRRGNQPQHF; cdr3_nt: TGTGCCAGCAGCCCCGGACAGGGCAGGAGAGGCAATCAGCCCCAGCATTTT
v_call: TRBV29-1; clone_size: -; d_call: -; j_call: TRBJ1-3; cdr3_aa: CSVERDAGNTIYF; cdr3_nt: TGCAGCGTTGAACGGGATGCTGGAAACACCATATATTTT
v_call: TRBV10-3; clone_size: -; d_call: TRBD1; j_call: TRBJ2-1; cdr3_aa: CAIRTGAGEQFF; cdr3_nt: TGTGCCATCAGGACAGGGGCGGGTGAGCAGTTCTTC
v_call: TRBV20-1; clone_size: -; d_call: -; j_call: TRBJ1-1; cdr3_aa: CSASRYRQANTEAFF; cdr3_nt: TGCAGTGCTAGTCGGTATAGACAGGCCAACACTGAAGCTTTCTTT
v_call: TRBV27; clone_size: -; d_call: -; j_call: TRBJ1-1; cdr3_aa: CASSLSTGSTEAFF; cdr3_nt: TGTGCCAGCAGTCTCTCAACAGGGAGCACTGAAGCTTTCTTT
v_call: TRBV11-2; clone_size: -; d_call: TRBD2; j_call: TRBJ2-4; cdr3_aa: CASSPTSGGIQYF; cdr3_nt: TGTGCCAGCAGCCCGACTAGCGGGGGAATTCAGTACTTC
v_call: TRBV6-2/TRBV6-3; clone_size: -; d_call: -; j_call: TRBJ2-2; cdr3_aa: CASSYSGGGIRTGELFF; cdr3_nt: TGTGCCAGCAGTTACTCCGGTGGGGGGATCAGAACCGGGGAGCTGTTTTTT
v_call: TRBV7-8; clone_size: -; d_call: -; j_call: TRBJ2-3; cdr3_aa: CASSLGGGAGTDTQYF; cdr3_nt: TGTGCCAGCAGCTTAGGGGGGGGCGCGGGCACAGATACGCAGTATTTT
v_call: TRBV19; clone_size: -; d_call: -; j_call: TRBJ1-2; cdr3_aa: CASSPLAANYGYTF; cdr3_nt: TGTGCCAGTAGTCCCTTGGCGGCTAACTATGGCTACACCTTC
v_call: TRBV14; clone_size: -; d_call: -; j_call: TRBJ2-2; cdr3_aa: CASSPGTIYPGELFF; cdr3_nt: TGTGCCAGCAGCCCCGGGACAATTTACCCCGGGGAGCTGTTTTTT
v_call: TRBV19; clone_size: -; d_call: TRBD1; j_call: TRBJ1-4; cdr3_aa: CASSTDRVLRSREKLFF; cdr3_nt: TGTGCCAGTAGCACGGACAGGGTGTTAAGGTCAAGGGAAAAACTGTTTTTT
v_call: TRBV13; clone_size: once; d_call: TRBD2; j_call: TRBJ2-1; cdr3_aa: CASSPLLAGGSVEQFF; cdr3_nt: TGTGCCAGCAGCCCCCTACTAGCGGGGGGCTCAGTTGAGCAGTTCTTC
v_call: TRBV21-1; clone_size: -; d_call: -; j_call: TRBJ1-4; cdr3_aa: CASSKPPQGAPAFPF; cdr3_nt: TGTGCCAGCAGCAAACCGCCCCAGGGCGCTCCCGCTTTTCCTTTT
v_call: TRBV6-4; clone_size: -; d_call: TRBD1; j_call: TRBJ1-1; cdr3_aa: CASRATGGLSEAFF; cdr3_nt: TGTGCCAGCAGGGCGACAGGGGGTCTTTCTGAAGCTTTCTTT
v_call: TRBV19; clone_size: -; d_call: TRBD1; j_call: TRBJ1-2; cdr3_aa: CASWRRGYGYTF; cdr3_nt: TGTGCCAGTTGGCGCAGGGGGTATGGCTACACCTTC
v_call: TRBV7-2; clone_size: -; d_call: -; j_call: TRBJ1-2; cdr3_aa: CASSPQGGVQGYTF; cdr3_nt: TGTGCCAGCAGCCCACAGGGTGGCGTACAAGGCTACACCTTC
v_call: TRBV6-5; clone_size: -; d_call: TRBD2; j_call: TRBJ2-1; cdr3_aa: CASTSGGVYNEQFF; cdr3_nt: TGTGCCAGCACTAGCGGGGGGGTCTACAATGAGCAGTTCTTC
v_call: TRBV11-3; clone_size: -; d_call: -; j_call: TRBJ2-7; cdr3_aa: CASSLGGGGYEQYF; cdr3_nt: TGTGCCAGCAGCTTAGGAGGGGGTGGCTACGAGCAGTACTTC
v_call: TRBV18; clone_size: -; d_call: -; j_call: TRBJ1-6; cdr3_aa: CASSPRNSPLHF; cdr3_nt: TGTGCCAGCTCACCTCGTAATTCACCCCTCCACTTT
v_call: TRBV10-2; clone_size: -; d_call: -; j_call: TRBJ1-6; cdr3_aa: CASSEHNITPLHF; cdr3_nt: TGCGCCAGCAGTGAGCACAACATAACACCCCTCCACTTT
v_call: TRBV7-8; clone_size: -; d_call: TRBD2; j_call: TRBJ2-1; cdr3_aa: CASSIPRLAVDEQFF; cdr3_nt: TGTGCCAGCAGTATCCCCCGACTAGCAGTGGATGAGCAGTTCTTC
v_call: TRBV14; clone_size: few; d_call: -; j_call: TRBJ1-1; cdr3_aa: CASSQVILGEAFF; cdr3_nt: TGTGCCAGCAGCCAAGTAATCCTCGGTGAAGCTTTCTTT
v_call: TRBV4-1; clone_size: -; d_call: -; j_call: TRBJ2-2; cdr3_aa: CASSPVRAAGELFF; cdr3_nt: TGCGCCAGCAGCCCAGTCAGGGCCGCCGGGGAGCTGTTTTTT
v_call: TRBV10-1; clone_size: -; d_call: TRBD1; j_call: TRBJ2-7; cdr3_aa: CASSAGQENSYEQYF; cdr3_nt: TGCGCCAGCAGTGCCGGACAGGAAAACTCCTACGAGCAGTACTTC
v_call: TRBV19; clone_size: few; d_call: TRBD1; j_call: TRBJ1-5; cdr3_aa: CAAAGGAGSNQPQHF; cdr3_nt: TGTGCCGCCGCAGGGGGCGCGGGGAGCAATCAGCCCCAGCATTTT
v_call: TRBV19; clone_size: -; d_call: -; j_call: TRBJ1-2; cdr3_aa: CASRTRYGYTF; cdr3_nt: TGTGCCAGTAGAACGCGGTATGGCTACACCTTC
v_call: TRBV5-1; clone_size: -; d_call: -; j_call: TRBJ2-2; cdr3_aa: CASSLALEGTGELFF; cdr3_nt: TGCGCCAGCAGCTTGGCCCTAGAGGGCACCGGGGAGCTGTTTTTT
v_call: TRBV19; clone_size: once; d_call: -; j_call: TRBJ1-5; cdr3_aa: CASSIRTSSNQPQHF; cdr3_nt: TGTGCCAGTAGTATACGGACAAGTAGCAATCAGCCCCAGCATTTT
v_call: TRBV5-1; clone_size: -; d_call: -; j_call: TRBJ2-5; cdr3_aa: CASSSTGQETQYF; cdr3_nt: TGCGCCAGCAGCTCAACAGGTCAAGAGACCCAGTACTTC
v_call: TRBV18; clone_size: -; d_call: -; j_call: TRBJ2-3; cdr3_aa: CASSPMVADFSDTQYF; cdr3_nt: TGTGCCAGCTCACCAATGGTAGCGGACTTCTCCGATACGCAGTATTTT
v_call: TRBV7-9; clone_size: few; d_call: -; j_call: TRBJ2-5; cdr3_aa: CASSLDAGGPQYF; cdr3_nt: TGTGCCAGCAGCTTAGACGCGGGTGGGCCCCAGTACTTC
v_call: TRBV6-2/TRBV6-3; clone_size: -; d_call: -; j_call: TRBJ2-5; cdr3_aa: CASSQHPETQYF; cdr3_nt: TGTGCCAGCAGCCAACATCCCGAGACCCAGTACTTC
v_call: TRBV3-1/TRBV3-2; clone_size: -; d_call: TRBD2; j_call: TRBJ2-5; cdr3_aa: CASSQEQRGGRETQYF; cdr3_nt: TGTGCCAGCAGCCAAGAGCAGCGGGGGGGCCGAGAGACCCAGTACTTC
v_call: TRBV7-2; clone_size: -; d_call: -; j_call: TRBJ1-1; cdr3_aa: CASSRFVRTSNTEAFF; cdr3_nt: TGTGCCAGCAGCCGGTTTGTTCGCACTTCAAACACTGAAGCTTTCTTT
v_call: TRBV12-5; clone_size: -; d_call: -; j_call: TRBJ2-3; cdr3_aa: CASGPNSAVDTQYF; cdr3_nt: TGTGCTAGTGGTCCCAACTCGGCGGTAGATACGCAGTATTTT
v_call: TRBV6-2/TRBV6-3; clone_size: -; d_call: TRBD1; j_call: TRBJ1-2; cdr3_aa: CASSAGQYGYTF; cdr3_nt: TGTGCCAGCAGTGCGGGACAGTATGGCTACACCTTC
v_call: TRBV11-2; clone_size: many; d_call: -; j_call: TRBJ1-3; cdr3_aa: CASSRGVSGNTIYF; cdr3_nt: TGTGCCAGCAGCCGCGGGGTCTCTGGAAACACCATATATTTT
v_call: TRBV11-2; clone_size: once; d_call: -; j_call: TRBJ2-5; cdr3_aa: CASRPWRAGQETQYF; cdr3_nt: TGTGCCAGCAGACCCTGGAGGGCGGGTCAAGAGACCCAGTACTTC
v_call: TRBV6-2/TRBV6-3; clone_size: -; d_call: -; j_call: TRBJ2-1; cdr3_aa: CASSWGRSSSYNEQFF; cdr3_nt: TGTGCCAGCAGTTGGGGGCGGTCCAGCTCCTACAATGAGCAGTTCTTC
v_call: TRBV30; clone_size: -; d_call: -; j_call: TRBJ1-1; cdr3_aa: CAWRPDRITQAFF; cdr3_nt: TGTGCCTGGCGGCCGGACAGAATTACCCAAGCTTTCTTT
v_call: TRBV7-8; clone_size: -; d_call: TRBD1; j_call: TRBJ1-2; cdr3_aa: CASSPWTGGNYGYTF; cdr3_nt: TGTGCCAGCAGCCCCTGGACAGGGGGTAACTATGGCTACACCTTC
v_call: TRBV27; clone_size: -; d_call: TRBD1; j_call: TRBJ2-7; cdr3_aa: CASGSGTGNYEQYF; cdr3_nt: TGTGCCAGCGGGTCCGGGACAGGGAACTACGAGCAGTACTTC
v_call: TRBV14; clone_size: -; d_call: TRBD1; j_call: TRBJ2-5; cdr3_aa: CASSAYRGLQETQYF; cdr3_nt: TGTGCCAGCAGCGCCTACAGGGGGCTCCAAGAGACCCAGTACTTC